The source of this TCR beta chain is a study of siplizumab effects on memory and regulatory T cells. V was trimmed by 0 bases and J by 12 bases, leaving 18 bases between them. This CDR3 spans 14 amino acids. Germline CDR1 reads LNHNV; CDR2 reads YYDKDF (reference sequence). Method: immunoSEQ multiplex PCR; TCRdb's copy keeps in-frame clones and lacks some. The sample holds about 100,000 clones; 94% are singletons and the top ten take over 1%. This clonotype was obtained from a human donor in good health. V usage is TRBV15 and J usage is TRBJ2-7, with a tentative D call TRBD1 (6 bases). The sequencing input was non-Treg CD4+ T cells sorted from blood. CDR3 coding DNA: TGTGCCACCAGCAGAGATAGGTTGAGAACAGGGACGTACTTC. Its translation is CATSRDRLRTGTYF.